Given below is one T cell receptor (beta chain) in context. What it binds is unknown. Assay execution took place at the deep level. This table comes from immunoSEQ multiplex PCR, and its TCRdb copy is limited to in-frame clones, with some not included. The table records some 1.4 million clones, around 97% of them present only once. This record belongs to a study of shared clonotypes between healthy human individuals. Germline lookup yields CDR1 MDHEN and CDR2 SYDVKM. CDR3 length: 15 residues. V lost 5 bases to trimming and J lost 0 bases, with 11 bases between them. Study observations and caveats: A generally larger estimated richness was seen in naive subsets than in memory subsets.

V usage is TRBV28 and J usage is TRBJ1-5; TRBD1 is a possible D gene (5 bases). This sequence originates from a young man in good health. Sequenced sample: naive CD4+ T cells sorted from blood. The subset: CD45RA+ positively selected. The CDR3 DNA is TGTGCCAGCAGTCAGGGAATCCATAGCAATCAGCCCCAGCATTTT. It specifies CASSQGIHSNQPQHF. Full variable domain (rest looked up from reference TRBV28 and TRBJ1-5): DVKVTQSSRYLVKRTGEKVFLECVQDMDHENMFWYRQDPGLGLRLIYFSYDVKMKEKGDIPEGYSVSREKKERFSLILESASTNQTSMYLCASSQGIHSNQPQHFGDGTRLSIL.